Listed here are 14 T cell receptor beta chains from one sample, sequenced in a study of somatic mutations in cytotoxic T cells in rheumatoid arthritis (dated by TCRdb to between 2016 and 2019). The library was prepared using the immunoSEQ multiplex PCR assay. TCRdb retrieved this table from immuneACCESS and kept in-frame rearrangements only. Not all clones are present; in checked studies, unresolved V genes account for under half, and no reason is known for the remainder. The sample table shows 3,500 to 4,500 clones, and 72% are seen once. Roughly 40% of the sample goes to the ten largest clones. The material sequenced was CD8+ T cells sorted from blood. These receptors were collected from an adult with rheumatoid arthritis.

The chain has TRBV27 and TRBJ2-3; D unclear. The CDR3 extends over 13 amino acids. Trimming took 2 bases from V and 3 from J, leaving 6 bases between them. Germline V gene lookup returns CDR1 MNHEY and CDR2 SMNVEV (reference sequence). CDR3 nucleotide sequence: TGTGCCAGCAGTTTAACGTTGACAGATACGCAGTATTTT. Translation gives CASSLTLTDTQYF.

This clone occurred once. This rearrangement joins TRBV4-2 to TRBJ2-5; tentatively, D is TRBD2 (7 bases). The J call could be wrong; TRBJ2-7 is a better fit for the DNA end. CDR1 is LGHNA, CDR2 YNFKEQ, per germline. CDR3 length equals 15 residues. The CDR3 coding sequence is TGTGCCAGCAGCCAATACCAGGGAGGGGGGTACGAGCAGTACTTC. Amino acids: CASSQYQGGGYEQYF.

The chain uses TRBV4-1 and TRBJ1-4; D is uncertain. V was cut by 4 bases and J by 2 bases, with 11 bases left in between. CDR1 is MGHRA and CDR2 is YSYEKL in the germline V gene. The CDR3 sequence is 15 residues long. The CDR3 spells CASSPKAGTNEKLFF. The CDR3 bases are TGCGCCAGCAGCCCAAAGGCTGGGACTAATGAAAAACTGTTTTTT.

The chain carries TRBV7-9 and TRBJ2-5; perhaps D is TRBD1 or TRBD2 (5 bases each). Trimming removed 6 bases from V and 5 bases from J, with 13 bases in between. The germline V gene encodes CDR1 SEHNR and CDR2 FQNEAQ (reference sequence). The CDR3 is made up of 13 amino acids. DNA of the CDR3: TGTGCCAGCAGACGAGGGGCCGCGGAGACCCAGTACTTC. The encoded protein is CASRRGAAETQYF. The full variable domain, its missing parts supplied by reference TRBV7-9 and TRBJ2-5, is DTGVSQNPRHKITKRGQNVTFRCDPISEHNRLYWYRQTLGQGPEFLTYFQNEAQLEKSRLLSDRFSAERPKGSFSTLEIQRTEQGDSAMYLCASRRGAAETQYFGPGTRLLVL.

V usage is TRBV19 and J usage is TRBJ2-7; tentatively, D is TRBD1 (5 bases). Germline V lookup: CDR1 LNHDA, CDR2 SQIVND (reference sequence). Trimming removed 6 bases from V and 2 bases from J, with 14 bases in between. The CDR3 has 14 residues. The DNA for the CDR3 is TGTGCCAGTAGCCGCCTCGTGGGGCCCTACGAGCAGTACTTC. Amino acid sequence: CASSRLVGPYEQYF. Together with reference TRBV19 and TRBJ2-7, the CDR3 gives the full variable domain: DGGITQSPKYLFRKEGQNVTLSCEQNLNHDAMYWYRQDPGQGLRLIYYSQIVNDFQKGDIAEGYSVSREKKESFPLTVTSAQKNPTAFYLCASSRLVGPYEQYFGPGTRLTVT.

This chain uses TRBV7-9 with TRBJ1-3, with D possibly being TRBD1 (5 bases). In germline, CDR1 is SEHNR, CDR2 FQNEAQ (reference sequence). The CDR3 has 14 residues. The V gene lost 5 bases and the J gene lost 7 bases, with 15 bases spanning the gap. The CDR3 DNA reads TGTGCCAGCAGCCCCGGGCCGGGGGTGAACACCATATATTTT. Its translation is CASSPGPGVNTIYF.

V usage is TRBV7-8 and J usage is TRBJ2-5, with 11 bases fitting TRBD2. The DNA end is more similar to TRBJ2-7, so the J call may be wrong. The CDR3 is made up of 16 amino acids. CDR1 SGHVS and CDR2 FQNEAQ come from the germline V gene. The CDR3 spells CASTPRLAGSSYEQYF. The DNA of the CDR3 is TGTGCCAGCACCCCCAGACTAGCGGGGAGCTCCTACGAGCAGTACTTC.

The genes are TRBV4-2 and TRBJ1-2; TRBD1 agrees at 8 bases. This CDR3 has 16 amino acids. The V gene end was trimmed by 8 bases and the J gene end by 0 bases; junction bases not matched to a gene: 11. Looked up from germline, CDR1 is LGHNA and CDR2 is YNFKEQ. This CDR3 reads CASAPDRAGANYGYTF. CDR3 DNA sequence: TGTGCCAGCGCCCCGGACAGGGCGGGGGCTAACTATGGCTACACCTTC.

V usage is TRBV29-1 and J usage is TRBJ2-7, with a tentative D call TRBD2 (5 bases). V lost 7 bases and J 2 bases, leaving 15 bases between the germline ends. The CDR3 totals 13 residues. Germline assignment: CDR1 SQVTM and CDR2 ANQGSEA. CDR3 protein: CSAGGRSTYEQYF. For the CDR3, the DNA is TGCAGCGCGGGCGGGCGGTCGACCTACGAGCAGTACTTC.

The chain combines TRBV5-5 with TRBJ1-5, with D possibly TRBD1 on 5 matching bases. The ends were cut back, 4 bases at V and 2 bases at J, with 13 bases in the middle. Germline V gene sequence: CDR1 SGHKS, CDR2 YYEKEE (reference sequence). The CDR3 covers 15 residues. The CDR3 region is CASSPDLGGNQPQHF. CDR3 bases: TGTGCCAGCAGCCCGGACCTGGGGGGCAATCAGCCCCAGCATTTT. The full variable domain, in which reference TRBV5-5 and TRBJ1-5 provide the parts outside the CDR3, is DAGVTQSPTHLIKTRGQQVTLRCSPISGHKSVSWYQQVLGQGPQFIFQYYEKEERGRGNFPDRFSARQFPNYSSELNVNALLLGDSALYLCASSPDLGGNQPQHFGDGTRLSIL.

The V gene is TRBV5-1, the J gene TRBJ2-7; D is perhaps TRBD1 (5 bases). The CDR3 covers 13 residues. Germline values: CDR1 SGHRS, CDR2 YFSETQ. Trimming pared 2 bases from V and 3 bases from J, leaving 9 bases between. This CDR3 reads CASSLDSHYEQYF. The CDR3 bases are TGCGCCAGCAGCTTAGACAGTCACTACGAGCAGTACTTC.

This clone occurred a few times. V is TRBV7-9 and J is TRBJ1-6, with unresolved D. V was pared by 5 bases and J by 4 bases, with 15 bases between. The CDR3 totals 16 residues. Germline V lookup: CDR1 SEHNR, CDR2 FQNEAQ (reference sequence). The CDR3 nucleotides read TGTGCCAGCAGCGTCCCCGGCGGTCGGTATAATTCACCCCTCCACTTT. Residues: CASSVPGGRYNSPLHF.

The gene calls are TRBV9 and TRBJ2-3, with TRBD2 matching over 8 bases. The CDR3 is made up of 17 amino acids. Trimming took 0 bases from V and 0 from J; bases not matched to a gene: 6. Germline values: CDR1 SGDLS, CDR2 YYNGEE. Here the CDR3 reads CASSVDGGAYSTDTQYF. The CDR3 DNA is TGTGCCAGCAGCGTAGACGGGGGGGCCTACAGCACAGATACGCAGTATTTT.

This chain joins TRBV9 and TRBJ1-2; 9 bases line up with TRBD1. The V segment lost 4 bases and the J segment 6 bases; nucleotides outside the gene matches: 4. CDR1 SGDLS and CDR2 YYNGEE come from the germline V gene. CDR3 length: 13 amino acids. The CDR3 DNA reads TGTGCCAGCAGCCCAGGGACAGGGAATGGCTACACCTTC. Protein sequence: CASSPGTGNGYTF.